This T cell receptor (beta chain) was recorded in a study of T cell clones after liver transplantation. Study-level points and caveats: Donor-reactive sequences fell more than third party-reactive ones, suggesting partial deletion. Low donor cell numbers restricted donor-reactive repertoire measurement in a couple of subjects. Post-transplant, graft-donor-reactive CD4 TCRbeta sequences in blood dropped significantly in 5 of 8 subjects.

Assay used: immunoSEQ multiplex PCR; TCRdb lists only in-frame clones, some missing. The data show 65,000 to 85,000 clones, around 84% seen once. About this clone: Its antigen is still unknown.

This sample comprised CD4+ T cells from blood, obtained around 48 months after liver transplant. The clonotype originates from a human patient who received a liver transplant. Part of the T cell pool may stem from the graft donor.

CDR3: CASSPGRINTEAFF. The CDR3 bases are TGTGCCAGCAGCCCGGGACGGATTAACACTGAAGCTTTCTTT. The chain has TRBV7-6 and TRBJ1-1, with D perhaps TRBD1 (5 bases). Germline CDR1 SGHVS, CDR2 FNYEAQ. CDR3 length equals 14 residues. The V and J ends lost 5 bases and 2 bases respectively, with 12 bases between them.